The sequence of this T cell receptor (beta chain) was determined in a study of cytomegalovirus exposure and HLA in healthy donors. Overall study: The approximately 120 validation repertoires, a later analysis reported, used the same platform as the 666 first-cohort repertoires. Study-wide results and limits: The CMV antigen specificity of a few CMV-associated chains was confirmed through in vitro analysis. Most TCRs appeared rarely, but some public TCRs recurred in many donors.

TCRdb keeps only in-frame clones here, not all; method: immunoSEQ multiplex PCR. The repertoire holds more than 95,000 clones, roughly nine tenths seen once, with about 4% in the top ten. The V segment lost 4 bases and the J segment 11 bases; nucleotides outside the gene matches: 11. The CDR3 runs to 15 residues. Per germline, CDR1 SGHDT and CDR2 YYEEEE. On this clone itself: Its antigen remains unidentified.

Material: PBMCs. The chain combines TRBV5-6 with TRBJ2-1; 11 bases agree with TRBD1. The sequence was collected from a man between 18 and 35 years old in good health and CMV-seropositive. The CDR3 loop reads CASSLGPGQGVKQFF. The CDR3 DNA sequence: TGTGCCAGCAGCCTCGGCCCGGGACAGGGGGTCAAGCAGTTCTTC. Together with reference TRBV5-6 and TRBJ2-1, the CDR3 gives the full variable domain: DAGVTQSPTHLIKTRGQQVTLRCSPKSGHDTVSWYQQALGQGPQFIFQYYEEEERQRGNFPDRFSGHQFPNYSSELNVNALLLGDSALYLCASSLGPGQGVKQFFGPGTRLTVL.